This TCR beta chain emerged from a study of blood T cell repertoires in COVID-19. Study-level background: Samples representing acute and convalescent COVID-19 were sourced from the United States, Italy and Spain. PBMCs, B-cell-depleted T cells, or T cells were the source of the cDNA or gDNA that made up the material.

Trimming took 7 bases from V and 2 from J; bases not matched to a gene: 4. The CDR3 loop spans 13 amino acids. The germline gives CDR1 SNHLY, CDR2 FYNNEI. Per the original data handling: Nucleated cell counts were estimated from reference gene primer amplification. Some clones are missing from TCRdb's copy, which holds only in-frame ones; the method was immunoSEQ multiplex PCR. V, J and clone size derive from that table, while D and trimming were established from the DNA sequence. The table includes 210,000 or so clones, 70% to 85% detected once. This chain joins TRBV2 and TRBJ2-7, with TRBD2 matching over 8 bases. This TCR was recovered from an elderly woman with COVID-19, enrolled during active disease. Sequenced sample: peripheral blood. DNA of the CDR3: TGTGCCAGCACCGGGGGGGCCCCCTACGAGCAGTACTTC. Protein: CASTGGAPYEQYF.